The clone carrying this T cell receptor (beta chain) was seen ten or more times. Its target is not known. This sample was included in a study of metastatic and nonmetastatic thyroid tumors. Study-level background: The study looked at repertoires side by side in blood and in tumor or nodule tissue from malignant and benign thyroid patients. Notes on the study in general: It was reportedly found that TCR beta diversity was significantly higher in malignant thyroid tumors than in benign nodules, a difference seen in both blood and tumor samples.

Germline CDR1 reads LNHDA; CDR2 reads SQIVND (reference sequence). V shed 3 bases and J shed 5 bases, with 11 bases lying between them. The CDR3 length is 14 residues. Per the original methods: For papillary thyroid cancer, a distant-metastasis classifier was constructed from CDR3 differences observed across clinicopathological groups. TCRdb re-clonotyped the PCR reads through MiXCR. The V and J calls and clone size come from TCRdb's table, not from the authors' own analysis. The profile shows more than 35,000 clones, roughly 13% of them singletons. Thyroid surgery took place with no prior treatment in any patient.

The J gene is TRBJ1-5, the V gene TRBV19; D uncertain. The specimen was blood. The sequence was collected from a female donor with papillary thyroid cancer or a benign thyroid nodule (not recorded which). Some clones in this sample may be carry-over from other donors' samples. CDR3 DNA sequence: TGTGCCAGTAGTATTGAGGGTGCTCATCAGCCCCAGCATTTT. This gives the protein CASSIEGAHQPQHF.